This TCR beta chain was obtained from a study of blood T cell repertoires in COVID-19. The overall study: The origin of the acute and convalescent COVID-19 samples was the United States, Italy and Spain. Sources were T cells, B-cell-depleted T cells, or PBMCs; the material itself was cDNA or gDNA.

This table comes from immunoSEQ multiplex PCR, and its TCRdb copy is limited to in-frame clones, with some not included. The repertoire holds some 260,000 clones, with roughly 85% as singletons. CDR1 and CDR2 (germline): SGHAT, FQNNGV. CDR3 length: 14 amino acids. Trimming took 5 bases from V and 5 from J; bases not matched to a gene: 6. Material: peripheral blood. The TCR comes from a man in his late teens or twenties with active or convalescent COVID-19. The rearrangement links TRBV11-2 to TRBJ1-3, with TRBD1 identical over 7 bases. DNA of the CDR3: TGTGCCAGCAGCGTCCGGGACAGAAGAAACACCATATATTTT. Translating it yields CASSVRDRRNTIYF.